The following is a TCR beta chain sequence with its context. This specimen comes from a study of blood T cells in healthy people across ages. In the study overall: Template switching captured about one barcoded beta molecule per two T cells.

V lost 5 bases, J lost 6 bases, and 8 bases stayed unmatched. Per germline, CDR1 SGHRS and CDR2 YFSETQ. The CDR3 runs 15 residues. A sample-barcoded 5' primer and a J-beta primer mix were used in a second PCR of roughly 7 to 12 cycles. Using its own MiXCR run on the 5' RACE reads, TCRdb lists one record per CDR3 protein. The sample consists of about 650,000 distinct CDR3 sequences, about a third of them appearing once. Sequenced: blood. The chain recombines TRBV5-1 with TRBJ2-3, with TRBD2 matching over 11 bases. The clonotype was recovered from a woman aged 80 or over in good health. In DNA form, the CDR3 reads TGCGCCAGCAGTTTAACTAGCGGGAGTATGGATACGCAGTATTTT. Amino acids: CASSLTSGSMDTQYF.